The 19 T cell receptor beta chains reported below all come from one sample, sequenced in a study of blood T cells in healthy people across ages. A second PCR of about 7 to 12 cycles used a sample-barcoded 5' primer and a J-beta primer mix. TCRdb reprocessed the 5' RACE reads with MiXCR, giving one entry per CDR3 protein. The top ten hold under 25% of the sample, which has some 1.8 million distinct CDR3 sequences, about 39% seen once. Sequences were obtained from blood. All receptors come from a human donor in good health.

The rearrangement uses TRBV20-1 and TRBJ1-1, with 7 bases fitting TRBD1. V gave up 5 bases and J gave up 5 bases; unmatched junction bases: 5. The CDR3 sequence is 12 residues long. Looked up from germline, CDR1 is DFQATT and CDR2 is SNEGSKA (reference sequence). CDR3 sequence: CSAPRGPTEAFF. The CDR3 bases are TGCAGTGCTCCAAGGGGGCCAACTGAAGCTTTCTTT.

This clonotype was seen only a few times. The V call is TRBV2, the J call TRBJ2-6; D may be TRBD1 (6 bases). The germline gives CDR1 SNHLY, CDR2 FYNNEI. With 3 bases removed from V and 2 bases from J, the gap between germline ends came to 11 bases. The CDR3 totals 16 residues. The CDR3 DNA sequence: TGTGCCAGCAGTGATGCAGGGGCGGCTGGGGCCAACGTCCTGACTTTC. Encoded protein: CASSDAGAAGANVLTF.

This CDR3 is CATSDWWGGSYNEQFF. CDR3 DNA: TGTGCCACCAGTGATTGGTGGGGGGGCTCCTACAATGAGCAGTTCTTC. The chain has TRBV24-1 and TRBJ2-1, with TRBD2 identical over 7 bases. CDR1 is KGHDR and CDR2 is SFDVKD in the germline V gene. The CDR3 covers 16 residues. V shed 2 bases and J 0 bases; nucleotides not matched to a gene: 3.

This clonotype was seen ten or more times. This chain joins TRBV12-3 or TRBV12-4 and TRBJ2-7; a weak D match, TRBD1 (6 bases). Trimming removed 7 bases from V and 3 bases from J, with 13 bases in between. The CDR3 is 13 amino acids. For the CDR3, the DNA is TGTGCCAGCAATCTCCAGGGGAGCTACGAGCAGTACTTC. Protein: CASNLQGSYEQYF.

The genes are TRBV29-1 and TRBJ1-5, with D tentatively TRBD1 (5 bases). This CDR3 is built from 14 residues. The V gene lost 6 bases and the J gene lost 4 bases, with 16 bases spanning the gap. Germline V lookup: CDR1 SQVTM, CDR2 ANQGSEA. This CDR3 is CSVGEEGWNQPQHF. CDR3 DNA sequence: TGCAGCGTAGGGGAAGAGGGGTGGAATCAGCCCCAGCATTTT.

The chain uses TRBV20-1 and TRBJ2-5, with 7 bases matching TRBD2. Unmatched junction bases numbered 9, after V lost 0 bases and J lost 5 bases. The length of the CDR3 is 15 residues. CDR1 and CDR2 (germline): DFQATT, SNEGSKA (reference sequence). The CDR3 DNA reads TGCAGTGCTAGAGAAATCCGGGGAGCGGGGGAGACCCAGTACTTC. This gives the protein CSAREIRGAGETQYF.

The table lists this clonotype with a few counts. CDR3 sequence reads: CASSQSGTSGDEQYF. For the CDR3, the DNA is TGTGCCAGCAGCCAATCAGGGACTAGCGGGGACGAGCAGTACTTC. The chain couples TRBV4-2 to TRBJ2-7; TRBD2 agrees at 13 bases. The CDR3 is 15 amino acids. The junction had 3 bases not matched to a gene; V was cut back by 2 bases and J by 5 bases. Germline V lookup: CDR1 LGHNA, CDR2 YNFKEQ.

V usage is TRBV29-1 and J usage is TRBJ1-1; D is unclear. CDR3 length: 15 amino acids. Trimming removed 3 bases from V and 0 bases from J, with 14 bases in between. Germline V gene data show CDR1 as SQVTM and CDR2 as ANQGSEA. For the CDR3, the DNA is TGCAGCGTTGAGGGCAGGCTTTCGGTGAACACTGAAGCTTTCTTT. It specifies CSVEGRLSVNTEAFF. Based on the CDR3 plus reference TRBV29-1 and TRBJ1-1, the full variable domain is SAVISQKPSRDICQRGTSLTIQCQVDSQVTMMFWYRQQPGQSLTLIATANQGSEATYESGFVIDKFPISRPNLTFSTLTVSNMSPEDSSIYLCSVEGRLSVNTEAFFGQGTRLTVV.

V is TRBV15 and J is TRBJ1-1; D uncertain. The CDR3 is 14 amino acids. Germline values: CDR1 LNHNV, CDR2 YYDKDF (reference sequence). The V end was cut by 0 bases, the J end by 2 bases, with 7 bases between. The CDR3 protein is CATSRDRDNTEAFF. Written as DNA, the CDR3 is TGTGCCACCAGCAGAGATCGGGATAACACTGAAGCTTTCTTT.

This clonotype was seen a few times. The CDR3 coding sequence is TGTGCCAGCAGCGTATCAACAGAGAAGCTCTATGGCTACACCTTC. Translating it yields CASSVSTEKLYGYTF. This chain connects TRBV9 to TRBJ1-2; D uncertain. CDR1 SGDLS and CDR2 YYNGEE come from the germline V gene. V lost 1 base and J lost 4, with 14 bases in between. The CDR3 runs 15 residues.

The sample holds a few counts of this clonotype. The chain couples TRBV4-3 to TRBJ2-5, with D maybe TRBD1 (5 bases). This CDR3 contains 13 residues. V was shortened by 3 bases and J by 7 bases, with 12 bases between the two germline ends. Germline lookup yields CDR1 LGHNA and CDR2 YSLEER. CDR3 nucleotide sequence: TGCGCCAGCAGCCAGCAGGGTAGTGGGACCCAGTACTTC. This codes for CASSQQGSGTQYF.

This clonotype was detected only a few times. The chain combines TRBV7-2 with TRBJ1-5, with a tentative D call TRBD1 (6 bases). CDR3 length equals 15 residues. V was trimmed by 3 bases and J by 7 bases, leaving 16 bases between them. Germline CDR1 SGHTA, CDR2 FQGNSA. CDR3 residues: CASSLAAGEVQPQHF. CDR3 in DNA: TGTGCCAGCAGCTTGGCGGCAGGGGAAGTGCAGCCCCAGCATTTT.

Comment on this clonotype: The conserved closing phenylalanine or tryptophan is absent in this CDR3, likely reflecting a read error. This chain links TRBV11-3 with TRBJ1-2; D perhaps matches TRBD1 (6 bases). From germline, CDR1 is SGHNT and CDR2 YENEEA. V lost 1 base and J lost 4, with 7 bases in between. The CDR3 is 13 amino acids. This CDR3 is CASSLGDIYGYTL. The CDR3, as DNA: TGTGCCAGCAGCTTAGGGGACATCTATGGCTACACCTTA.

The sample holds a few counts of this clonotype. The V call is TRBV10-3, the J call TRBJ2-3; D unclear. Germline CDR1 reads ENHRY; CDR2 reads SYGVKD. V lost 10 bases and J lost 4, with 9 bases in between. The CDR3 contains 11 residues. In DNA form, the CDR3 reads TGTGCCACCGTCTTGGCAGATACGCAGTATTTT. This gives the protein CATVLADTQYF.

The chain links TRBV6-4 to TRBJ2-1; 9 bases line up with TRBD1. V shed 2 bases and J 6 bases; nucleotides not matched to a gene: 5. CDR3 length equals 15 residues. Germline assignment: CDR1 MRHNA and CDR2 SNTAGT. The CDR3 reads CASSDPGQGTNEQFF. DNA of the CDR3: TGTGCCAGCAGTGACCCGGGACAGGGTACCAATGAGCAGTTCTTC.

The chain is built from TRBV20-1 and TRBJ2-7; D is possibly TRBD2 (6 bases). The CDR3 contains 15 residues. The germline CDR1 and CDR2 sequences are DFQATT and SNEGSKA (reference sequence). V lost 5 bases and J 3 bases, leaving 20 bases between the germline ends. CDR3 DNA sequence: TGCAGTGCTCGAGTGGAGGGAATCAAAGTCTACGAGCAGTACTTC. Protein: CSARVEGIKVYEQYF.

The chain joins TRBV20-1 to TRBJ1-1; 7 bases are a match to TRBD1. CDR3 length: 14 residues. Germline trimming cut 3 bases from V and 4 bases from J; bases unmatched to any gene: 8. Germline lookup yields CDR1 DFQATT and CDR2 SNEGSKA (reference sequence). This chain's CDR3 is CSARETGRTTEAFF. For the CDR3, the DNA is TGCAGTGCTAGGGAGACAGGGAGGACCACTGAAGCTTTCTTT.

The chain recombines TRBV20-1 with TRBJ2-7, with D tentatively TRBD1 or TRBD2 (5 bases each). The CDR3 consists of 13 residues. The V end lost 4 bases, the J end lost 5 bases, and 15 bases lay between the germline ends. CDR1 is DFQATT, CDR2 SNEGSKA, per germline (reference sequence). The CDR3 bases are TGCAGTGCTACCGGGACCCTAAACCACGAGCAGTACTTC. Amino acids: CSATGTLNHEQYF.

This clonotype was seen many times. The rearrangement links TRBV29-1 to TRBJ2-5; TRBD2 is a possible D gene (6 bases). Germline CDR1 is SQVTM and CDR2 is ANQGSEA. This CDR3 region has 14 residues. With 7 bases removed from V and 1 base from J, the gap between germline ends came to 16 bases. Here the CDR3 reads CSANLRRGQETQYF. For the CDR3, the DNA is TGCAGCGCCAATCTGCGGCGGGGCCAAGAGACCCAGTACTTC. Full variable domain (rest looked up from reference TRBV29-1 and TRBJ2-5): SAVISQKPSRDICQRGTSLTIQCQVDSQVTMMFWYRQQPGQSLTLIATANQGSEATYESGFVIDKFPISRPNLTFSTLTVSNMSPEDSSIYLCSANLRRGQETQYFGPGTRLLVL.